The following is a TCR beta chain sequence with its context. What it binds is not known. These data come from a study of T cells in Graves' hyperthyroidism and ophthalmopathy. General study points: In simple terms, a model built on 13 V-J features told ophthalmopathy apart from stable hyperthyroidism.

The V and J ends lost 5 bases and 7 bases respectively, with 14 bases between them. This CDR3 region has 14 residues. Per the germline V gene, CDR1 is SEHNR and CDR2 is FQNEAQ (reference sequence). Ophthalmopathy patients had moderate-to-severe active disease, CAS ≥3, NOSPECS ≥4, and disease duration under 3 months. Each diagnosis drew on symptoms, thyroxine, TRAb, thyroid ultrasound and orbital computed tomography findings. The authors took PBMCs from over 8.5 ml fresh peripheral blood. Amplified regions were TCR beta CDR3 sequences from RNA transcripts. TCR CDR3 underwent first-round RT-PCR with the HTBI primer set. TCRdb itself ran the multiplex PCR reads through MiXCR, one entry per CDR3 protein. The table includes about 640,000 distinct CDR3 sequences, less than 25% detected once.

The TCR originated in a man aged 30 to 45 with Graves' ophthalmopathy. The chain is built from TRBV7-9 and TRBJ2-2; D might be TRBD2 (7 bases). Sequencing was done on a sample of blood. In DNA form, the CDR3 reads TGTGCCAGCAGCGCACAGGGAGGGGACGGGGAGCTGTTTTTT. This encodes CASSAQGGDGELFF.